These T cell receptor beta chains were read from a single sample in a study of CD8+CD57+ T cells in acquired aplastic anemia. TCRdb reprocessed the reads via MiXCR and lists one record per CDR3 protein. The table records under 350,000 distinct CDR3 sequences, about three fifths of them present only once. The specimen sequenced was sorted CD4+, CD8+, or CD8+CD57+ T cells (not recorded which) from PBMCs. The receptors here all came from a human donor with aplastic anemia. CDR3s include the opening cysteine and the closing phenylalanine or tryptophan. The D gene is left open where the match is weak. A clone size is listed for some rows: how often the clone was seen (once, few, many), or a class if it is expanded.

many	TRBD1	TRBJ2-3	TRBV3-1	TGTGCCAGCAGCCCTAGGGGGACAGGGTCAGATACGCAGTATTTT	CASSPRGTGSDTQYF
many	TRBD1	TRBJ1-4	TRBV2	TGTGCCAGCAGTGAACTTTCAGGGACAGGGGACGAAAAACTGTTTTTT	CASSELSGTGDEKLFF
.	.	TRBJ2-3	TRBV20-1	TGCAGTGCTAGATCCGTCGACAGGACAGATACGCAGTATTTT	CSARSVDRTDTQYF
.	TRBD2	TRBJ2-3	TRBV11-2	TGTGCCAGCAGCTTAGAGGGCGGGGGGCGCACAGATACGCAGTATTTT	CASSLEGGGRTDTQYF
many	.	TRBJ2-5	TRBV20-1	TGCAGTGCTACTAGACGGGAGACCCAGTACTTC	CSATRRETQYF
many	TRBD1	TRBJ1-1	TRBV11-3	TGTGCCAGCAGCTCCTCAATACTGGGACAGGCGAACACTGAAGCTTTCTTT	CASSSSILGQANTEAFF
.	TRBD1	TRBJ1-1	TRBV25-1	TGTGCCAGCACTAGGGCAGGGGGGGCCTGGAGCACTGAAGCTTTCTTT	CASTRAGGAWSTEAFF
few	.	TRBJ1-5	TRBV7-9	TGTGCCAGCAGCTTAGATGAGGGTCAGCCCCAGCATTTT	CASSLDEGQPQHF
many	TRBD2	TRBJ2-7	TRBV19	TGTGCCAGTAGTATAATGGATAGCGGGAGGGCCTACGAGCAGTACTTC	CASSIMDSGRAYEQYF
many	.	TRBJ2-5	TRBV7-9	TGTGCCAGCAGCTCGGGGCGGGCTACTGCCGAGTGGGAGACCCAGTACTTC	CASSSGRATAEWETQYF
.	.	TRBJ2-7	TRBV20-1	TGCAGTGCTAGAGATGCCCCTAGACAGGCGGGGGCCTACGAGCAGTACTTC	CSARDAPRQAGAYEQYF
.	TRBD1	TRBJ2-3	TRBV7-2	TGTGCCAGCAGCTCCGACAGGGTGTCAGATACGCAGTATTTT	CASSSDRVSDTQYF
.	.	TRBJ1-5	TRBV7-2	TGTGCCAGCAGCTTAGTCCCGACTCAGCCCCAGCATTTT	CASSLVPTQPQHF
.	.	TRBJ2-7	TRBV7-2	TGTGCCAGCAGCCTCCTGACGGTTGCCGAGCAGTACTTC	CASSLLTVAEQYF
.	.	TRBJ2-3	TRBV7-8	TGTGCCACCTTAGGGCCGACAGATACGCAGTATTTT	CATLGPTDTQYF
.	.	TRBJ2-3	TRBV7-3	TGTGCCAGTAGTATCTTCAGAAACACCCCAGATACGCAGTATTTT	CASSIFRNTPDTQYF
.	.	TRBJ2-5	TRBV5-1	TGCGCCAGCAGCTTGGAGTACCAAGAGACCCAGTACTTC	CASSLEYQETQYF
.	.	TRBJ1-2	TRBV7-3	TGTGCCAGCAGCGAACAGATTAACTATGGCTACACCTTC	CASSEQINYGYTF
few	.	TRBJ1-1	TRBV5-1	TGCGCCAGCAGCAATCAGGGGCACGCGGGAACTGAAGCTTTCTTT	CASSNQGHAGTEAFF
.	TRBD1	TRBJ1-1	TRBV24-1	TGTGCCACCAGTGATACATCGGACAGGGGGAACACTGAAGCTTTCTTT	CATSDTSDRGNTEAFF
once	TRBD2	TRBJ2-7	TRBV7-3	TGTGCCAGCAGCCTTCCCCCGGGACTAGCGGGGAGGGAGCAGTACTTC	CASSLPPGLAGREQYF
many	TRBD2	TRBJ2-5	TRBV2	TGTGCCACCTCGGCGGATAGCGGGGGGGCTAGAGAGACCCAGTACTTC	CATSADSGGARETQYF
.	.	TRBJ1-4	TRBV6-1	TGTGCCAGCAGCGCCACCGGGGATAATGAAAAACTGTTTTTT	CASSATGDNEKLFF
.	.	TRBJ1-6	TRBV29-1	TGCAGCGCTCGGGACGCCCCAAATTCGCCCCTCCACTTT	CSARDAPNSPLHF
.	TRBD1	TRBJ2-7	TRBV10-1	TGCGCCAGCAGTGAGTCCGGGACAGGGGAAGCGTGCTCCTACGAGCAGTACTTC	CASSESGTGEACSYEQYF
.	TRBD2	TRBJ2-7	TRBV9	TGTTCCAGCAGCCCCTGGCGGGAGGGCCGCGAGAAGTACTTC	CSSSPWREGREKYF
.	TRBD2	TRBJ2-7	TRBV5-5	TGTGCCAGCAGCCCAGGACTAGCGGCTTTAGAGCAGTACTTC	CASSPGLAALEQYF
many	.	TRBJ2-2	TRBV19	TGTGCCAGTAGTCGGACCGGGGAGCTGTTTTTT	CASSRTGELFF
many	.	TRBJ1-4	TRBV19	TGTGCCAGTAGTATAGGCGAAAAACTGTTTTTT	CASSIGEKLFF
.	TRBD2	TRBJ2-7	TRBV29-1	TGCAGCGTTCGACCTAGCGGAAACAACGAGCAGTACTTC	CSVRPSGNNEQYF
.	.	TRBJ2-1	TRBV7-8	TGTGCCAGCGGAGAGGGATCCTACAATGAGCAGTTCTTC	CASGEGSYNEQFF
few	.	TRBJ2-7	TRBV7-3	TGTGCCAGCAGCTTGGCGCTCGGGAGCTCCTACGAGCAGTACTTC	CASSLALGSSYEQYF
.	TRBD1	TRBJ2-7	TRBV20-1	TGCAGTGCTAGCGGGGACAGGGGAGGCTACGAGCAGTACTTC	CSASGDRGGYEQYF
.	.	TRBJ2-7	TRBV20-1	TGCAGTGCCCGCCGGTCCAACTACGAGCAGTACTTC	CSARRSNYEQYF
many	.	TRBJ1-1	TRBV5-8	TGTGCCAGCAGACGCGGTCGCTCTGAAGCTTTCTTT	CASRRGRSEAFF
.	.	TRBJ2-7	TRBV5-1	TGCGCCAGCAGCTTAGGCTCTATTGCCGAGCAGTACTTC	CASSLGSIAEQYF
many	.	TRBJ2-7	TRBV6-1	TGTGCCAGCAGCGGACAGCATTTCGAGCAGTACTTC	CASSGQHFEQYF
.	.	TRBJ2-7	TRBV19	TGTGCCAGTAGTTCGGTGGGAGCCTACGAGCAGTACTTC	CASSSVGAYEQYF
many	.	TRBJ2-5	TRBV7-6	TGTGCCAGCAGCTTATACCCCGGGGCCCAAGAGACCCAGTACTTC	CASSLYPGAQETQYF
.	.	TRBJ1-4	TRBV19	TGTGCCAGTAGTGTCAATCCTGACGGTCTCGAAAAACTGTTTTTT	CASSVNPDGLEKLFF
.	TRBD2	TRBJ2-7	TRBV30	TGTGCCTGGAGTGTACGACTAGCGGGCTCCTACGAGCAGTACTTC	CAWSVRLAGSYEQYF
few	.	TRBJ1-3	TRBV24-1	TGTGCCACCAGTGCCACGGACCGAGACAACACCATATATTTT	CATSATDRDNTIYF
once	.	TRBJ2-3	TRBV12-3/TRBV12-4	TGTGCCAGCAGCGGACGGGGGGCGTCAGATACGCAGTATTTT	CASSGRGASDTQYF
many	.	TRBJ1-1	TRBV10-3	TGTGCCATCAGTGAACGGGTTGTCAGGGGGAACACTGAAGCTTTCTTT	CAISERVVRGNTEAFF
.	.	TRBJ1-5	TRBV10-3	TGTGCCATCAAAGGGTCCTACGGAGGGGGTCAGCCCCAGCATTTT	CAIKGSYGGGQPQHF
few	.	TRBJ2-7	TRBV20-1	TGCAGTGCTAGGAGGGAATCTGAGCAGTACTTC	CSARRESEQYF
.	TRBD2	TRBJ2-1	TRBV2	TGTGCCAGCAGGCTCGGGGGGGTCGGGGATGAGCAGTTCTTC	CASRLGGVGDEQFF
.	TRBD2	TRBJ2-1	TRBV25-1	TGTGCCAGCAGCCAAGATCGACTAGCGGGAACGGGCTGGCAGTTCTTC	CASSQDRLAGTGWQFF
.	.	TRBJ1-6	TRBV19	TGTGCCGGTAGTAGTCGGACAGCTAATTCACCCCTCCACTTT	CAGSSRTANSPLHF
few	TRBD2	TRBJ2-7	TRBV10-3	TGTGCCATCAGTGAGGGACTAGCGGGCGCTGCGCAGTACTTC	CAISEGLAGAAQYF
many	.	TRBJ2-2	TRBV12-3/TRBV12-4	TGTGCCAGCAGTTTGGCAGGGCCCGGGGAGCTGTTTTTT	CASSLAGPGELFF
many	TRBD1	TRBJ1-5	TRBV29-1	TGCAGCGTTGAAGTAACAGGGGGTCTGACCCAGCATTTT	CSVEVTGGLTQHF
.	TRBD2	TRBJ2-2	TRBV7-6	TGTGCCAGCAGTGAGGTGGCGGGGGCCGGGGAGCTGTTTTTT	CASSEVAGAGELFF